Sequencing of this T cell receptor (beta chain) was carried out in a study of cytomegalovirus exposure and HLA in healthy donors. Overall study results and limits: A missense variant in DCLRE1C was later tied to TCR beta V- and J-gene trimming.

The CDR3 has 16 residues. Germline assignment: CDR1 LNHNV and CDR2 YYDKDF (reference sequence). Trimming pared 0 bases from V and 10 bases from J, leaving 16 bases between. Donors showed nominal health when sampled, although they likely had unrecorded immune exposures. PCR employed 60 Vbeta and 13 Jbeta primers. Generated by immunoSEQ multiplex PCR, the TCRdb table keeps only in-frame clones and is missing some. The sample holds some 190,000 clones, over 75% seen once. Comments on this clone: What it binds is not known.

This rearrangement joins TRBV15 to TRBJ1-6; possible D gene TRBD1, 6 bases. The clonotype originates from a woman in her thirties in good health and CMV-seronegative. The sequenced sample consisted of PBMCs. The CDR3: CATSRDLGRGSSPLHF. In nucleotides, the CDR3 is TGTGCCACCAGCAGAGATCTGGGCAGGGGCAGCTCACCCCTCCACTTT.